A single sample gave rise to the 30 T cell receptor beta chains below, sequenced in a study of blood T cells in healthy people across ages. Primers used in a second PCR of about 7 to 11 cycles were a sample-barcoded 5' primer and a J-beta primer mix. TCRdb reprocessed the 5' RACE reads with MiXCR, giving one entry per CDR3 protein. Of 550,000 to 750,000 distinct CDR3 sequences in the sample, approximately 21% were seen once. The sample taken for sequencing was blood. These receptors came from a man aged 70 or older in good health.

This clonotype has a count of ten or more. The V call is TRBV20-1, the J call TRBJ2-5; the D gene is possibly TRBD2 (6 bases). This CDR3 contains 14 residues. Trimming took 4 bases from V and 4 from J, leaving 16 bases between them. From germline, CDR1 is DFQATT and CDR2 SNEGSKA (reference sequence). In DNA form, the CDR3 reads TGCAGTGCTATTTTAGCGGAGGGGAGAGAGACCCAGTACTTC. Protein: CSAILAEGRETQYF.

This clonotype came up a few times. The chain couples TRBV15 to TRBJ2-2, with D uncertain. The CDR3 covers 17 residues. Per the germline V gene, CDR1 is LNHNV and CDR2 is YYDKDF (reference sequence). V dropped 0 bases and J dropped 1 base, with 12 bases sitting between them. The CDR3 DNA sequence: TGTGCCACCAGCAGAGACAACTGGAGTGAGAACACCGGGGAGCTGTTTTTT. Encoded protein: CATSRDNWSENTGELFF. Together with reference TRBV15 and TRBJ2-2, the CDR3 gives the full variable domain: DAMVIQNPRYQVTQFGKPVTLSCSQTLNHNVMYWYQQKSSQAPKLLFHYYDKDFNNEADTPDNFQSRRPNTSFCFLDIRSPGLGDTAMYLCATSRDNWSENTGELFFGEGSRLTVL.

This clonotype was recorded once. This sequence joins TRBV20-1 and TRBJ1-5; D unclear. CDR1 DFQATT and CDR2 SNEGSKA come from the germline V gene (reference sequence). Trimming stripped 4 bases from V and 4 bases from J, with 14 bases between. This CDR3 has 14 amino acids. Here the CDR3 DNA reads TGCAGTGCTAAGGGCGGAACAGATAATCAGCCCCAGCATTTT. This gives the protein CSAKGGTDNQPQHF.

The chain has TRBV6-4 and TRBJ2-5; 10 nucleotides match TRBD1. Germline V lookup: CDR1 MRHNA, CDR2 SNTAGT. V lost 3 bases to trimming and J lost 2 bases; unmatched junction nucleotides: 6. CDR3 length: 16 amino acids. The CDR3 reads CASSEMRGQGQETQYF. The CDR3 bases are TGTGCCAGCAGTGAGATGCGGGGACAGGGGCAAGAGACCCAGTACTTC.

This clonotype was seen more than once but under ten times. The chain employs TRBV5-6 and TRBJ2-5, with 9 positions matching TRBD1. Germline trimming cut 0 bases from V and 2 bases from J; bases unmatched to any gene: 2. The CDR3 totals 15 residues. Looked up from germline, CDR1 is SGHDT and CDR2 is YYEEEE. In nucleotides, the CDR3 is TGTGCCAGCAGCTTGGCCGGGACAGGGCAAGAGACCCAGTACTTC. This gives the protein CASSLAGTGQETQYF.

The sample holds many counts of this clonotype. An end of the junction differs from the germline gene, which may be a read error. V is TRBV5-1 and J is TRBJ1-1; D not certain. Germline CDR1 reads SGHRS; CDR2 reads YFSETQ. The CDR3 length is 14 residues. CDR3 sequence (DNA): TGTGCCAGCAGTCTACGGACGGGGAACACTGAAGCTTTCTTT. Translating gives CASSLRTGNTEAFF.

The rearrangement links TRBV18 to TRBJ2-5; D is possibly TRBD2 (6 bases). The V and J ends lost 8 bases and 2 bases respectively, with 15 bases between them. Germline V gene lookup returns CDR1 KGHSH and CDR2 LQKENI. The CDR3 length is 14 residues. CDR3 DNA: TGTGCCAGCGCCCCAGGGACTCCTCAAGAGACCCAGTACTTC. It translates to CASAPGTPQETQYF.

In this sample, this clonotype turned up a few times. The chain carries TRBV7-9 and TRBJ2-7, with 12 bases fitting TRBD2. CDR1 is SEHNR, CDR2 FQNEAQ, per germline (reference sequence). V shed 1 base, J shed 6 bases, and the junction held 10 bases outside the gene matches. This CDR3 region has 17 residues. CDR3 nucleotide sequence: TGTGCCAGCAGCTTAGTGGCTAGCGGGAGGGCCGGCGCCGAGCAGTACTTC. Protein product: CASSLVASGRAGAEQYF.

The V gene is TRBV4-3, the J gene TRBJ2-1; either TRBD1 or TRBD2 may supply D (5 bases each). Trimming shortened V by 1 base and J by 0 bases, and 13 bases separated the two germline ends. Germline loops: CDR1 LGHNA, CDR2 YSLEER. This CDR3 comprises 17 residues. The CDR3 region has the DNA TGCGCCAGCAGCCAAGCTGTTGGGGGAAGCTCCTACAATGAGCAGTTCTTC. Translation: CASSQAVGGSSYNEQFF.

This clonotype was seen ten or more times. In DNA form, the CDR3 reads TGTGCCAGCAGCTTGATCCGGGAAACTTATGGCTACACCTTC. Translating gives CASSLIRETYGYTF. The chain is built from TRBV5-5 and TRBJ1-2; D gene uncertain. Germline V CDR1 and CDR2: SGHKS, YYEKEE (reference sequence). Trimming took off 1 base at V and 5 bases at J, with 12 bases between the two ends. The CDR3 runs to 14 residues.

This clonotype was counted a single time. CDR3: CSAKTSGGSKEQYF. CDR3 nucleotide sequence: TGCAGTGCTAAGACAAGCGGGGGTTCTAAAGAGCAGTACTTC. V and J are TRBV20-1 and TRBJ2-7, with 8 bases fitting TRBD2. Germline CDR1 and CDR2: DFQATT and SNEGSKA (reference sequence). This CDR3 has 14 residues. V trimming: 4 bases; J trimming: 7 bases; junction bases outside the gene matches: 12.

This clonotype was counted only a few times. This chain connects TRBV11-2 to TRBJ2-5, with 7 bases matching TRBD1. J lost 1 base, V lost 3 bases, and 8 bases had no gene match. The CDR3 runs 16 residues. The germline V gene encodes CDR1 SGHAT and CDR2 FQNNGV. CDR3 in amino acids: CASSFQLGGGQETQYF. In nucleotides, the CDR3 is TGTGCCAGCAGCTTTCAACTAGGGGGCGGCCAAGAGACCCAGTACTTC.

The V call is TRBV7-9, the J call TRBJ1-2, with 8 bases that match TRBD1. CDR1 is SEHNR and CDR2 is FQNEAQ in the germline V gene (reference sequence). This CDR3 region has 15 residues. The V gene end was trimmed by 5 bases and the J gene end by 6 bases; junction bases not matched to a gene: 11. Here the CDR3 DNA reads TGTGCCAGCAGCCCGCGGACAGGGAACGAGAATGGCTACACCTTC. Its protein product is CASSPRTGNENGYTF.

This clonotype was detected a few times. The chain joins TRBV25-1 to TRBJ2-5; no firm D call. Trimming took off 4 bases at V and 2 bases at J, with 8 bases between the two ends. Germline V gives CDR1 MGHDK, CDR2 SYGVNS. The CDR3 spans 13 residues. The CDR3 nucleotides are TGTGCCAGCAGTGGGAAGAGTCAAGAGACCCAGTACTTC. Protein: CASSGKSQETQYF.

The CDR3 sequence: CASSPGVSLGPGEKLFF. The CDR3 region has the DNA TGTGCCAGCAGCCCAGGGGTATCTTTGGGGCCCGGCGAAAAACTGTTTTTT. V usage is TRBV4-2 and J usage is TRBJ1-4, with a weak D call TRBD1 (6 bases). The V gene's germline CDR1 is LGHNA and CDR2 YNFKEQ. Trimming took 4 bases from V and 8 from J, leaving 23 bases between them. The CDR3 covers 17 residues.

This clonotype occurred a few times. The chain has TRBV6-2 or TRBV6-3 and TRBJ2-5; D not resolved. The end of the DNA aligns better with TRBJ2-7, so the J call may be wrong. This CDR3 is 14 amino acids long. Germline assignment: CDR1 MNHEY and CDR2 SVGEGT. In DNA, the CDR3 is TGTGCCAGCAGTCCCCGACACCTCTCCTACGAGCAGTACTTC. Amino acid sequence: CASSPRHLSYEQYF.

This clonotype turned up a few times. Here the CDR3 reads CASSLNLRTNTEAFF. CDR3 DNA: TGTGCCAGCAGCCTAAACTTGCGGACGAACACTGAAGCTTTCTTT. V is TRBV6-2 or TRBV6-3 and J is TRBJ1-1; D gene uncertain. The length of the CDR3 is 15 residues. The germline V and J ends were trimmed by 6 bases and 1 base, with 15 bases remaining between them. Germline lookup yields CDR1 MNHEY and CDR2 SVGEGT.

The V gene is TRBV19, the J gene TRBJ1-5; 7 positions match TRBD1. The germline gives CDR1 LNHDA, CDR2 SQIVND (reference sequence). This CDR3 is built from 16 residues. The ends lost 3 bases at V and 2 bases at J; junction bases unmatched: 7. The CDR3 DNA sequence: TGTGCCAGTAGTATTCGACAGGGTTGGGGCAATCAGCCCCAGCATTTT. Protein: CASSIRQGWGNQPQHF.

A few counts support this clonotype. A much larger clone lies one base from this, so it may be a read error. The V call is TRBV20-1, the J call TRBJ2-5; D possibly corresponds to TRBD2 (5 bases). With 3 bases removed from V and 7 bases from J, the gap between germline ends came to 21 bases. CDR1 DFQATT and CDR2 SNEGSKA come from the germline V gene (reference sequence). CDR3 length: 15 residues. In DNA, the CDR3 is TGCAGTGCTAGGGATGGACTGTCGGTTGCAGGGACCCAGTACTTC. Translation: CSARDGLSVAGTQYF.

The V and J genes are TRBV11-2 and TRBJ2-5, with TRBD2 as a possible D gene (5 bases). The J call may be incorrect, as the DNA end agrees better with TRBJ2-7. The CDR3 length is 15 residues. Germline assignment: CDR1 SGHAT and CDR2 FQNNGV. The CDR3 bases are TGTGCCAGCAGCTTAGTCCCGGGAACCTCCTACGAGCAGTACTTC. It yields the protein CASSLVPGTSYEQYF.

The gene calls are TRBV5-1 and TRBJ2-3; a weak D match, TRBD2 (6 bases). Trimming took 3 bases from V and 3 from J, leaving 17 bases between them. The germline V gene has CDR1 SGHRS and CDR2 YFSETQ. This CDR3 contains 16 residues. The CDR3 sequence: CASSSAGLPVTDTQYF. CDR3 coding DNA: TGCGCCAGCAGCTCGGCGGGACTGCCTGTGACAGATACGCAGTATTTT.

The gene calls are TRBV7-2 and TRBJ2-3; 9 nucleotides align to TRBD1. CDR3 length: 19 amino acids. The germline V gene encodes CDR1 SGHTA and CDR2 FQGNSA. V gave up 5 bases and J gave up 2 bases; unmatched junction bases: 17. The CDR3 DNA sequence: TGTGCCAGCAGCCACCCCGGGACAGGGATAACGGGGAACACAGATACGCAGTATTTT. It yields the protein CASSHPGTGITGNTDTQYF.

Turning to this clonotype: This clone may be a read error of a much larger clone one base away. This chain joins TRBV5-1 and TRBJ2-5; 9 bases are a match to TRBD2. The J call may be wrong; the DNA end is better matched by TRBJ2-1. There are 13 residues in the CDR3. Looked up from germline, CDR1 is SGHRS and CDR2 is YFSETQ. The CDR3 coding sequence is TGCGCCAGCAGCTTCACTAGCGGGCATGGGCAGTTCTTC. This gives the protein CASSFTSGHGQFF.

V gene TRBV3-1 combines with J gene TRBJ2-7, with unresolved D. CDR3 length: 14 amino acids. Germline CDR1 and CDR2: LGHDT and YNNKEL (reference sequence). V lost 0 bases and J lost 1, with 7 bases in between. The CDR3 sequence is CASSQDTISYEQYF. In DNA, the CDR3 is TGTGCCAGCAGCCAAGATACGATATCCTACGAGCAGTACTTC.

In its sample, this clonotype was seen a few times. V and J are TRBV28 and TRBJ2-1; D uncertain. In germline, CDR1 is MDHEN, CDR2 SYDVKM. The CDR3 length is 11 residues. V was clipped by 3 bases and J by 9 bases, with 6 bases between them. The CDR3, as DNA: TGTGCCAGCAGTTTCCCGGGTGAGCAGTTCTTC. Protein product: CASSFPGEQFF.

Only a few counts were recorded for this clonotype. The chain has TRBV7-3 and TRBJ2-5; 8 positions match TRBD1. V was pared by 5 bases and J by 0 bases, with 11 bases of the junction left unmatched. There are 17 residues in the CDR3. Germline CDR1 and CDR2: SGHTA and FQGTGA. The CDR3 reads CASSISGQGRYQETQYF. Written as DNA, the CDR3 is TGTGCCAGCAGCATATCAGGACAGGGCCGATACCAAGAGACCCAGTACTTC.

This clonotype was counted between two and nine times. The chain has TRBV7-9 and TRBJ1-2, with D possibly TRBD1 on 6 matching bases. Trimming cost V 5 bases and J 6 bases, with 13 bases left between them. Germline lookup yields CDR1 SEHNR and CDR2 FQNEAQ (reference sequence). This CDR3 comprises 13 residues. Here the CDR3 DNA reads TGTGCCAGCAGCCCCAGGACAGTGGATGGCTACACCTTC. Residues: CASSPRTVDGYTF.

The chain recombines TRBV9 with TRBJ2-5; tentatively, D is TRBD2 (6 bases). Deletions cut 2 bases from V and 0 bases from J, with 11 bases between. Looked up from germline, CDR1 is SGDLS and CDR2 is YYNGEE. This CDR3 has 15 residues. CDR3 in amino acids: CASSVYGGYQETQYF. The CDR3 nucleotides are TGTGCCAGCAGCGTCTATGGGGGGTACCAAGAGACCCAGTACTTC.

This clonotype was observed a handful of times. The J gene is TRBJ1-2, the V gene TRBV29-1, with 7 bases that match TRBD1. Germline CDR1 is SQVTM and CDR2 is ANQGSEA. J gave up 8 bases and V 1 base, and 7 bases lay outside the gene matches. The CDR3 is made up of 13 amino acids. CDR3 coding DNA: TGCAGCGTTGAAGGGCAGGGGGGTGTGGGCTACACCTTC. This sequence encodes CSVEGQGGVGYTF.

In its sample, this clonotype was seen a few times. The genes are TRBV28 and TRBJ2-1; 8 bases are shared with TRBD1. Looked up from germline, CDR1 is MDHEN and CDR2 is SYDVKM. The CDR3 contains 17 residues. J was trimmed by 9 bases and V by 7 bases; bases with no gene match: 20. The CDR3 DNA reads as TGTGCCAGCAACGATAAGACAGGGGTCGGATTCGGGATTGAGCAGTTCTTC. Its protein is CASNDKTGVGFGIEQFF.